This passage covers 26 T cell receptor beta chains from one sample sequenced in a study of human T cells and chemical hapten exposure. Time point noted: pre-sensitization, week 0. As for treatment: therapeutic diphenylcyclopropenone sensitization with weekly scalp DPC. TCRdb called the RACE reads again in MiXCR, with one record for every CDR3 protein. The table includes over 300,000 distinct CDR3 sequences, roughly 5.3% detected once. Sequencing used whole blood, obtained in connection with sensitization to the hapten diphenylcyclopropenone (DPC). All receptors derive from a woman aged 50 to 60 with alopecia areata. Some clones in this sample may be carry-over from other donors' samples.

This clonotype has a handful of counts. The chain joins TRBV6-5 to TRBJ2-2; D not certain. CDR1 and CDR2 from the germline V gene are MNHEY and SVGAGI. V gave up 8 bases and J gave up 6 bases, with 7 bases separating them. The CDR3 is 11 residues long. The DNA of the CDR3 is TGTGCCAGCCTCAAATCCGGGGAGCTGTTTTTT. Translating it yields CASLKSGELFF.

This clonotype was counted at least ten times. The rearrangement links TRBV12-3 or TRBV12-4 to TRBJ1-1; D is unresolved. The CDR3 is made up of 13 amino acids. Trimming took 8 bases from V and 2 from J, leaving 12 bases between them. The CDR3 region has the DNA TGTGCCAGCTGGACGGCATCCAACACTGAAGCTTTCTTT. This sequence encodes CASWTASNTEAFF.

The J gene is TRBJ2-5, the V gene TRBV20-1, with D possibly being TRBD2 (6 bases). V lost 1 base to trimming and J lost 3 bases, with 18 bases between them. The CDR3 has 16 amino acids. Germline assignment: CDR1 DFQATT and CDR2 SNEGSKA (reference sequence). CDR3 nucleotides: TGCAGTGCTAGAGTTCATGTTGGGTCGGGAGAAGAGACCCAGTACTTC. Amino acid sequence: CSARVHVGSGEETQYF.

This clonotype was counted only a few times. This chain connects TRBV20-1 to TRBJ2-7; D may match TRBD1 or TRBD2 (6 bases each). CDR1 DFQATT and CDR2 SNEGSKA come from the germline V gene (reference sequence). V shed 0 bases and J shed 6 bases, with 15 bases lying between them. CDR3 size: 14 residues. As DNA, the CDR3 is TGCAGTGCTAGAGATGTGGGCACGGGGGCCGAGCAGTACTTC. It encodes CSARDVGTGAEQYF.

This chain joins TRBV12-3 or TRBV12-4 and TRBJ1-1; no clear D. Trimming stripped 2 bases from V and 5 bases from J, with 12 bases between. The CDR3 extends over 14 amino acids. The chain's CDR3 is CASSLFGSRTEAFF. CDR3 coding DNA: TGTGCCAGCAGTTTATTTGGATCTCGGACTGAAGCTTTCTTT.

This clonotype was observed at least ten times. The chain joins TRBV6-2 or TRBV6-3 to TRBJ2-1; 7 positions agree with TRBD2. The J segment lost 5 bases and the V segment lost 4 bases, leaving 5 bases of the junction unmatched. CDR1 is MNHEY, CDR2 SVGEGT, per germline. The CDR3 has 14 residues. The CDR3 loop reads CASSSRGRDNEQFF. The CDR3 DNA is TGTGCCAGCAGTTCCCGCGGGAGAGACAATGAGCAGTTCTTC.

This clonotype was counted many times. The chain combines TRBV3-1 with TRBJ2-7; a possible D gene is TRBD2 (5 bases). The germline V and J ends were trimmed by 6 bases and 0 bases, with 12 bases remaining between them. The CDR3 loop spans 14 amino acids. The germline V gene encodes CDR1 LGHDT and CDR2 YNNKEL (reference sequence). The CDR3 nucleotides are TGTGCCAGCAGAGAATCGGGGAGCTCCTACGAGCAGTACTTC. It yields the protein CASRESGSSYEQYF.

This clonotype was counted at least ten times. The chain links TRBV29-1 to TRBJ2-1; 12 bases match TRBD2. CDR1 and CDR2 (germline): SQVTM, ANQGSEA. The CDR3 is made up of 13 amino acids. The trim removed 4 bases at V and 7 bases at J, leaving 2 bases unmatched. The CDR3 region has the DNA TGCAGCGTTGGACTAGCGGGGGTTAATGAGCAGTTCTTC. Its protein product is CSVGLAGVNEQFF.

The V and J genes are TRBV24-1 and TRBJ2-3; D is unclear. Trimming pared 5 bases from V and 4 bases from J, leaving 12 bases between. The CDR3 has 14 residues. CDR1 and CDR2 (germline): KGHDR, SFDVKD. The CDR3 DNA follows: TGTGCCACCAGTGGGCGGATGGGCCCAGATACGCAGTATTTT. It yields the protein CATSGRMGPDTQYF.

This sequence joins TRBV29-1 and TRBJ1-6, with D perhaps TRBD1 (6 bases). Germline V gives CDR1 SQVTM, CDR2 ANQGSEA. V was cut by 4 bases and J by 8 bases, with 12 bases left in between. This CDR3 has 13 residues. The CDR3 DNA reads TGCAGCGTTGGTGAGGGGGGCGATTCACCCCTCCACTTT. This translates into CSVGEGGDSPLHF.

Many counts were recorded for this clonotype. This chain links TRBV29-1 with TRBJ1-1; D might be TRBD1 (6 bases). CDR1 is SQVTM, CDR2 ANQGSEA, per germline. CDR3 length equals 12 residues. V lost 7 bases to trimming and J lost 1 base, with 10 bases between them. The chain's CDR3 is CSASGQNTEAFF. CDR3 nucleotides: TGCAGCGCTTCGGGACAGAACACTGAAGCTTTCTTT.

The table lists this clonotype with a few counts. This chain joins TRBV3-1 and TRBJ1-1, with a possible D match to TRBD1 (5 bases). CDR3 length equals 12 residues. CDR1 is LGHDT, CDR2 YNNKEL, per germline (reference sequence). Deletions cut 6 bases from V and 8 bases from J, with 13 bases between. The CDR3 region is CASRSPGGEAFF. The CDR3 DNA follows: TGTGCCAGCAGGTCTCCGGGGGGGGAAGCTTTCTTT.

This clonotype was recorded a few times. The chain has TRBV6-4 and TRBJ2-6; unclear D gene. This CDR3 is 14 amino acids long. The V end lost 6 bases, the J end lost 2 bases, and 8 bases lay between the germline ends. Germline CDR1 reads MRHNA; CDR2 reads SNTAGT. The DNA for the CDR3 is TGTGCCAGCAGCGCTTCCACTGGGGCCAACGTCCTGACTTTC. The encoded protein is CASSASTGANVLTF.

This clonotype was seen a few times. The V call is TRBV5-4, the J call TRBJ1-1, with D perhaps matching TRBD1 (6 bases). The germline V gene encodes CDR1 SGHNT and CDR2 YYREEE (reference sequence). CDR3 length equals 18 residues. The germline V and J ends were trimmed by 0 bases and 1 base, with 19 bases remaining between them. Here the CDR3 DNA reads TGTGCCAGCAGCTTGGCCGCGGGGGGGGCGCGGAGGAACACTGAAGCTTTCTTT. It specifies CASSLAAGGARRNTEAFF.

This clonotype was detected many times. In nucleotides, the CDR3 is TGCAGTGTGAAACTAGCGGAGAACATTCAGTACTTC. It encodes CSVKLAENIQYF. The V call is TRBV20-1, the J call TRBJ2-4, with 8 bases matching TRBD2. V dropped 7 bases and J dropped 7; count of bases not matched to a gene: 6. Per the germline V gene, CDR1 is DFQATT and CDR2 is SNEGSKA (reference sequence). This CDR3 comprises 12 residues.

V is TRBV7-6 and J is TRBJ2-1; either TRBD1 or TRBD2 may supply D (7 bases each). Looked up from germline, CDR1 is SGHVS and CDR2 is FNYEAQ. This CDR3 has 15 amino acids. The germline V and J ends were trimmed by 2 bases and 4 bases, with 12 bases remaining between them. The CDR3 protein is CASSLQGGAYNEQFF. DNA of the CDR3: TGTGCCAGCAGCTTACAGGGGGGGGCTTACAATGAGCAGTTCTTC.

The chain employs TRBV29-1 and TRBJ1-4; the D is unclear. Per germline, CDR1 SQVTM and CDR2 ANQGSEA. V was shortened by 1 base and J by 7 bases, with 1 base between the two germline ends. This CDR3 is built from 10 residues. The CDR3 coding sequence is TGCAGCGTTGAAGGTGAAAAACTGTTTTTT. Amino acids: CSVEGEKLFF.

This clonotype was seen at least ten times. The chain has TRBV7-2 and TRBJ1-5, with 7 bases matching TRBD1. The ends lost 5 bases at V and 4 bases at J; junction bases unmatched: 5. Per the germline V gene, CDR1 is SGHTA and CDR2 is FQGNSA. The CDR3 covers 14 residues. In DNA, the CDR3 is TGTGCCAGCAGCGCACAGGGGATTAATCAGCCCCAGCATTTT. Translation gives CASSAQGINQPQHF.

The V gene is TRBV12-3 or TRBV12-4, the J gene TRBJ2-5, with a weak D call TRBD2 (7 bases). V was pared by 1 base and J by 8 bases, with 20 bases between. The CDR3 loop spans 16 amino acids. CDR3 in amino acids: CASSLETGGPKRTQYF. The CDR3 coding sequence is TGTGCCAGCAGTTTAGAAACCGGGGGGCCCAAGAGAACCCAGTACTTC.

This clonotype was counted many times. V gene TRBV6-6 combines with J gene TRBJ1-3; 8 nucleotides agree with TRBD1. The V gene's germline CDR1 is MNHNY and CDR2 SVGAGI (reference sequence). The CDR3 length is 17 residues. V lost 2 bases, J lost 3 bases, and 9 bases stayed unmatched. The CDR3 sequence: CASSYVINRGSGNTIYF. The CDR3 DNA follows: TGTGCCAGCAGTTACGTTATAAACAGGGGGAGTGGAAACACCATATATTTT.

A few counts support this clonotype. This chain uses TRBV7-2 with TRBJ2-7; D is ambiguous. Between the trimmed V and J ends, which lost 5 bases and 3 bases, there was a span of 17 bases. This CDR3 contains 15 residues. The germline CDR1 and CDR2 sequences are SGHTA and FQGNSA. The CDR3 region is CASSRGLDTRYEQYF. CDR3 nucleotides: TGTGCCAGCAGCCGCGGCCTCGACACCCGCTACGAGCAGTACTTC. The whole variable domain, filled in from reference TRBV7-2 and TRBJ2-7, reads GAGVSQSPSNKVTEKGKDVELRCDPISGHTALYWYRQSLGQGLEFLIYFQGNSAPDKSGLPSDRFSAERTGGSVSTLTIQRTQQEDSAVYLCASSRGLDTRYEQYFGPGTRLTVT.

This clonotype has a count of ten or more. The CDR3 loop is CATSRRERVAAGELFF. CDR3 bases: TGTGCCACCAGCAGACGGGAAAGGGTGGCGGCCGGGGAGCTGTTTTTT. The chain combines TRBV15 with TRBJ2-2; a possible D gene is TRBD2 (5 bases). Per germline, CDR1 LNHNV and CDR2 YYDKDF (reference sequence). CDR3 length equals 16 residues. V lost 2 bases and J lost 6, with 16 bases in between.

This clonotype showed up many times. The chain links TRBV28 to TRBJ2-7; the D is unclear. Germline V gene sequence: CDR1 MDHEN, CDR2 SYDVKM. The CDR3 consists of 12 residues. Between the trimmed V and J ends, which lost 3 bases and 1 base, there was a span of 4 bases. CDR3 DNA: TGTGCCAGCAGTTTTGGGTCCTACGAGCAGTACTTC. Residues: CASSFGSYEQYF.

This clonotype was detected many times. This sequence joins TRBV28 and TRBJ1-1, with D unresolved. CDR1 is MDHEN and CDR2 is SYDVKM in the germline V gene. CDR3 size: 16 residues. Trimming took off 2 bases at V and 6 bases at J, with 19 bases between the two ends. The CDR3, as DNA: TGTGCCAGCAGTTTAGAGCCGGGCGAAGGTGGGGCTGAAGCTTTCTTT. It encodes CASSLEPGEGGAEAFF.

In its sample, this clonotype was seen a few times. This chain joins TRBV4-1 and TRBJ2-4; D gene uncertain. V was trimmed by 4 bases and J by 2 bases, leaving 15 bases between them. The CDR3 is 16 amino acids. Germline CDR1 is MGHRA and CDR2 is YSYEKL. The CDR3 is CASSLVSHDSKNIQYF. CDR3 DNA sequence: TGCGCCAGCAGCCTTGTAAGTCACGACTCCAAAAACATTCAGTACTTC.

This clonotype was seen ten or more times. The chain uses TRBV29-1 and TRBJ1-2; 8 bases line up with TRBD1. The germline V gene has CDR1 SQVTM and CDR2 ANQGSEA. There are 13 residues in the CDR3. Losses at the gene ends were 4 bases for V and 4 bases for J; bases not matched to a gene: 5. In DNA, the CDR3 is TGCAGCGTTGCGACAGGGGCCGGCTATGGCTACACCTTC. Its protein is CSVATGAGYGYTF.